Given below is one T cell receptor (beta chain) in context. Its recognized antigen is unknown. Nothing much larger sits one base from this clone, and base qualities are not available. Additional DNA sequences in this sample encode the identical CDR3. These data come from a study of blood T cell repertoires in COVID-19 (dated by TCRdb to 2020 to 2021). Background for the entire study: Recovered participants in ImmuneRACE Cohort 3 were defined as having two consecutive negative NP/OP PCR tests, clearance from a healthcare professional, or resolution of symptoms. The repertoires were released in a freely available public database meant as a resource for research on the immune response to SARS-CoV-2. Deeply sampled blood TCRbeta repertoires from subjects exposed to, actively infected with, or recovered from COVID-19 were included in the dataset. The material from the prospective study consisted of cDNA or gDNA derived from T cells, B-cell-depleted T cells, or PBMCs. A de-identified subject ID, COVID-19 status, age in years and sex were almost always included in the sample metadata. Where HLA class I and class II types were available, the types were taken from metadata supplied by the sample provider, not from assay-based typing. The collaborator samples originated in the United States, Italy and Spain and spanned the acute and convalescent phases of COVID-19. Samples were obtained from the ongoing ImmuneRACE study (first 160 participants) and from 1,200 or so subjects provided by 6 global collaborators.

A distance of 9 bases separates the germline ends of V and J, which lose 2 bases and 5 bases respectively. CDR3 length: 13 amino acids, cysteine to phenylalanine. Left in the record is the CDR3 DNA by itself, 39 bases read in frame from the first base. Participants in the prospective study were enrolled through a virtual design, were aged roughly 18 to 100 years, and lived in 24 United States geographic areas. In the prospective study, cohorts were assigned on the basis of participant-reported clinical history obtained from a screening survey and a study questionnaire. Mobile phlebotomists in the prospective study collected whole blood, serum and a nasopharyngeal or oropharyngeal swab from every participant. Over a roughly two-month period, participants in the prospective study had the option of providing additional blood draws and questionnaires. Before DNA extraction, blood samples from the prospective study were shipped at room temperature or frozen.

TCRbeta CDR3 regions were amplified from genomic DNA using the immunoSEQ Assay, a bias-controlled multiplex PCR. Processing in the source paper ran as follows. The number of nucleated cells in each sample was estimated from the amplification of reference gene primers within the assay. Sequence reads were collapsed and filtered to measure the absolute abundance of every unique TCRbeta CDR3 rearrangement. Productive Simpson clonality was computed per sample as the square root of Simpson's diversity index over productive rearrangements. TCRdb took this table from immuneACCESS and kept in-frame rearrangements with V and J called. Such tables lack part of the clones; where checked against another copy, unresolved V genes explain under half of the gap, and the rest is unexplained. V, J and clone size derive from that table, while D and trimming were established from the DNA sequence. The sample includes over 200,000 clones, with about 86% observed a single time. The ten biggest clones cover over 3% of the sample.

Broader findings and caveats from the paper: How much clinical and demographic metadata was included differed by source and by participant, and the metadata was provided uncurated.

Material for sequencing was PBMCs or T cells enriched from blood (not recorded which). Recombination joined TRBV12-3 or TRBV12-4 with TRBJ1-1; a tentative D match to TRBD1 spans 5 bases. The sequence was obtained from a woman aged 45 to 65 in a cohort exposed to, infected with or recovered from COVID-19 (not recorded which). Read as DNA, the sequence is TGTGCCAGCAGTTTACAGGGAAGTACTGAAGCTTTCTTT. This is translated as CASSLQGSTEAFF.